This T cell receptor (beta chain) was retrieved from a study of blood T cell repertoires in COVID-19. Using immunoSEQ multiplex PCR, the repertoire was profiled, and TCRdb retains in-frame clones only, with some absent. The data show about 310,000 clones, with roughly 87% seen just once and about 2% held by the top ten. Comments on this clone: At the DNA level, this CDR3 is encoded by other sequences in the same sample as well.

V gave up 3 bases and J gave up 5 bases, with 6 bases separating them. CDR1 is KGHSH, CDR2 LQKENI, per germline. The CDR3 contains 12 residues. The gene calls are TRBV18 and TRBJ2-3; no clear D. This receptor was identified in a man between 18 and 35 years old with active or convalescent COVID-19. The specimen was peripheral blood. CDR3 DNA sequence: TGTGCCAGCTCACCCTCGGGAGATACGCAGTATTTT. Its protein is CASSPSGDTQYF.